This is a list of T cell receptor beta chains from one sample in a study of shared clonotypes between healthy human individuals. The table came from immunoSEQ multiplex PCR; TCRdb's copy has only in-frame clones and leaves some out. The sample holds under 600,000 clones, around 97% seen once. The sequencing sample was made of naive CD4+ T cells sorted from blood. Receptors originate from a woman between 25 and 40 years old in good health. Both conserved end residues are part of each CDR3. The order of the fields is V gene, clone size, D gene, J gene, CDR3 DNA, CDR3 protein. D genes are given only for firm matches. Size tells how often a clone was seen (once, few, many) or the class of an expanded clone, and some rows leave it out.

TRBV7-8,NA,TRBD1,TRBJ2-7,TGTGCCAGCAGTGGGACAGGGGTATCCTACGAGCAGTACTTC,CASSGTGVSYEQYF
TRBV27,NA,NA,TRBJ2-3,TGTGCCAGCGGCGGGACTCGAGACACAGATACGCAGTATTTT,CASGGTRDTDTQYF
TRBV6-4,NA,NA,TRBJ2-4,TGTGCCAGTTCGGTAGGGCTAGGAGCCAAAAACATTCAGTACTTC,CASSVGLGAKNIQYF
TRBV30,NA,NA,TRBJ2-1,TGTGCCTGGAGCAGCGGGGACACCCCTAAAAATGAGCAGTTCTTC,CAWSSGDTPKNEQFF
TRBV28,NA,NA,TRBJ2-3,TGTGCCAGCAGTTTACCCGGCAGCGATACGCAGTATTTT,CASSLPGSDTQYF
TRBV13,once,TRBD1,TRBJ2-1,TGTGCCAGCAGCTGGAGGTGGACAGGGAAATACAATGAGCAGTTCTTC,CASSWRWTGKYNEQFF
TRBV10-3,NA,TRBD1,TRBJ1-5,TGTGCCATCAGTGAGTCGACAGGGGGCGGCAATCAGCCCCAGCATTTT,CAISESTGGGNQPQHF
TRBV29-1,NA,NA,TRBJ2-3,TGCAGCGTTGTGGTGGGCGGGACAGATACGCAGTATTTT,CSVVVGGTDTQYF
TRBV10-3,NA,NA,TRBJ2-5,TGTGCCATCAGTGCGGGCGAAGAGACCCAGTACTTC,CAISAGEETQYF
TRBV4-1,once,NA,TRBJ2-5,TGCGCCAGCAGCCAAGTCTATAGGGGGACCCAGTACTTC,CASSQVYRGTQYF
TRBV6-1,NA,NA,TRBJ1-5,TGTGCCAGCATGGTTCTTTATAGCAATCAGCCCCAGCATTTT,CASMVLYSNQPQHF